This TCR beta chain was identified during a study of blood T cell repertoires in COVID-19. The wider study: The analysed material was cDNA or gDNA that came from T cells, B-cell-depleted T cells, or PBMCs.

Generated by immunoSEQ multiplex PCR, the TCRdb table keeps only in-frame clones and is missing some. The profile covers approximately 390,000 clones, with approximately 88% appearing a single time and roughly 1.9% taken by the ten largest. The origin of this receptor is a woman aged 40 to 55 with acute COVID-19. Sequencing input: PBMCs or T cells enriched from blood (not recorded which).

The CDR3 DNA reads TGCGCCACAAGGGACTCAACCTCTGGGGCCAACGTCCTGACTTTC. It translates to CATRDSTSGANVLTF. The V gene is TRBV5-1, the J gene TRBJ2-6, with a possible D match to TRBD2 (6 bases). Germline-derived CDR1 and CDR2 are SGHRS and YFSETQ. V dropped 9 bases and J dropped 0 bases, with 13 bases sitting between them. The CDR3 consists of 15 residues.